The source of this TCR beta chain is a study of technical replicates of blood from several donors. Generated by immunoSEQ multiplex PCR, the TCRdb table keeps only in-frame clones and is missing some. The table has 85,000 to 100,000 clones, roughly 94% seen once. This CDR3 spans 15 amino acids. Trimming left V 4 bases short and J 4 bases short, with 16 bases between. Germline V gives CDR1 SQVTM, CDR2 ANQGSEA. V usage is TRBV29-1 and J usage is TRBJ1-4, with a tentative D call TRBD1 (6 bases). Sequencing used T cells isolated from PBMCs. The sequence derives from a human donor in good health. This CDR3 reads CSVVSRGRGNEKLFF. CDR3 nucleotide sequence: TGCAGCGTTGTGAGCAGGGGCCGAGGTAATGAAAAACTGTTTTTT.